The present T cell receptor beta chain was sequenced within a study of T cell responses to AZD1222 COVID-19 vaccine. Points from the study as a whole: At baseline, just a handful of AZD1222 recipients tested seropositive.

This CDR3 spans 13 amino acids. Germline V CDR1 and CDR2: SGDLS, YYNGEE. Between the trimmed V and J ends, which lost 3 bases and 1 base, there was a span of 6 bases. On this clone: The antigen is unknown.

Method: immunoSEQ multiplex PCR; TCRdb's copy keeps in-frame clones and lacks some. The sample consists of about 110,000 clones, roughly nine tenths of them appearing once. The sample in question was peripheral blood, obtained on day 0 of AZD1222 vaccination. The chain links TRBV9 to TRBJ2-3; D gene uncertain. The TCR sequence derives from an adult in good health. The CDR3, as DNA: TGTGCCAGCAGCGGGAGCGGCACAGATACGCAGTATTTT. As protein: CASSGSGTDTQYF.